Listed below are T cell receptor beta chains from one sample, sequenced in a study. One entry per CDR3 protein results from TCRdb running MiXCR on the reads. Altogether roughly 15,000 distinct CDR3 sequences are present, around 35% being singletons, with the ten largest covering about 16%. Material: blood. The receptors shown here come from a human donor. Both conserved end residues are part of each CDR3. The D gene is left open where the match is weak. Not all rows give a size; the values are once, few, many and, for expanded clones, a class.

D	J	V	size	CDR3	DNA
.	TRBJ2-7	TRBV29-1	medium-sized	CSVEGQDSYEQYF	TGCAGCGTTGAAGGACAGGACAGCTACGAGCAGTACTTC
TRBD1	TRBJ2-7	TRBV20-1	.	CSSDLAGQGASEQYF	TGCAGTTCTGACCTAGCGGGACAGGGGGCGAGCGAGCAGTACTTC
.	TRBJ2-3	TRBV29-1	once	CSVEDGTDTQYF	TGCAGCGTTGAAGACGGGACAGATACGCAGTATTTT
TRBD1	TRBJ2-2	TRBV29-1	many	CSVDTWTGNTGELFF	TGCAGCGTTGACACTTGGACAGGGAACACCGGGGAGCTGTTTTTT
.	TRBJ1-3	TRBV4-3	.	CASSQGKGQNSGNTIYF	TGCGCCAGCAGCCAAGGGAAAGGACAGAACTCTGGAAACACCATATATTTT
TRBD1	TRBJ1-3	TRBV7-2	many	CASSLAGGQGTGDTIYF	TGTGCCAGCAGCTTAGCTGGGGGACAGGGGACTGGGGACACCATATATTTT
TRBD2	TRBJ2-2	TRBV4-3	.	CASSPRGGGSTGELFF	TGCGCCAGCAGCCCCCGGGGGGGAGGGAGCACCGGGGAGCTGTTTTTT
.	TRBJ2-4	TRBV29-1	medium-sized	CSVLGDGAKNIQYF	TGCAGCGTTCTCGGCGACGGGGCCAAAAACATTCAGTACTTC
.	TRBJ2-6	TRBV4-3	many	CASSQDIAGRRGGANVLTF	TGCGCCAGCAGCCAAGATATCGCAGGACGACGGGGTGGGGCCAACGTCCTGACTTTC
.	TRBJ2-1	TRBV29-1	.	CSQAQTQFF	TGCAGCCAAGCCCAAACCCAGTTCTTC
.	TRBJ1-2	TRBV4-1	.	CSSSQGTGGVYGYTF	TGCTCCAGCAGCCAAGGGACGGGGGGGGTCTATGGCTACACCTTC
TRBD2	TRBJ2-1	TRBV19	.	CASSIEAAMGGLLSYNEQFF	TGTGCCAGTAGTATAGAGGCCGCCATGGGAGGGCTCCTATCCTACAATGAGCAGTTCTTC
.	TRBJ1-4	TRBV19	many	CASRDWPLDEKLFF	TGTGCCAGTAGGGATTGGCCCTTGGATGAAAAACTGTTTTTT
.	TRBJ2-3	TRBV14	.	CASSQLRDTQYF	TGTGCCAGCAGCCAACTGAGGGATACGCAGTATTTT
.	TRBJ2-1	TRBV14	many	CASSPTRNEQFF	TGTGCCAGCAGCCCGACCAGGAATGAGCAGTTCTTC
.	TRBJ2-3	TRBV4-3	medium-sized	CASSQEGRSTDTQYF	TGCGCCAGCAGCCAAGAAGGGCGGAGCACAGATACGCAGTATTTT
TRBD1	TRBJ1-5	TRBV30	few	CAWSGGTVGVQPQHF	TGTGCCTGGAGTGGCGGGACAGTAGGAGTACAGCCCCAGCATTTT
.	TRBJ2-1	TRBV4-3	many	CASSQASVGGYSYNEQFF	TGCGCCAGCAGCCAAGCATCAGTGGGGGGCTACTCCTACAATGAGCAGTTCTTC
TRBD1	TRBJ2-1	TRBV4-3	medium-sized	CASSRRDREDEQFF	TGCGCCAGCAGCAGACGGGACAGGGAAGATGAGCAGTTCTTC
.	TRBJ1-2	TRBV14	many	CASSSITGNYGYTF	TGTGCCAGCAGTTCGATTACAGGGAACTATGGCTACACCTTC
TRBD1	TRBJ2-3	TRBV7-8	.	CASSFTGTGNTDTQYF	TGTGCCAGCAGCTTTACCGGGACAGGGAACACAGATACGCAGTATTTT
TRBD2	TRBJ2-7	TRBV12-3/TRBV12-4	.	CASSLLLGRFYNEQYF	TGTGCCAGCAGTTTGCTTCTCGGGAGGTTTTACAATGAGCAGTACTTC
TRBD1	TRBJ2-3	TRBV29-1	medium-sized	CSVESGGDTQYF	TGCAGCGTTGAATCAGGGGGAGATACGCAGTATTTT
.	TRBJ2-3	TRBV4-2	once	CASSQAQTDTQYF	TGTGCCAGCAGCCAAGCCCAGACAGATACGCAGTATTTT
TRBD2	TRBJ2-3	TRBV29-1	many	CSVENSGRSTDTQYF	TGCAGCGTAGAAAATAGCGGGAGGAGCACAGATACGCAGTATTTT
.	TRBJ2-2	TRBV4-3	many	CASSQELGGVTGELFF	TGCGCCAGCAGCCAAGAACTAGGGGGAGTCACCGGGGAGCTGTTTTTT
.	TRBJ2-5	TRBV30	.	CACYARDSGRQETQYF	TGTGCCTGCTACGCTCGGGACAGTGGGAGGCAAGAGACCCAGTACTTC
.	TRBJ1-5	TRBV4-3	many	CASSQDSDSNQPQHF	TGCGCCAGCAGCCAGGACTCCGATAGCAATCAGCCCCAGCATTTT
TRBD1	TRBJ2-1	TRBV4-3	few	CASSQDRYRGVLNEQFF	TGCGCCAGCAGCCAAGATAGGTACAGGGGCGTTTTGAATGAGCAGTTCTTC
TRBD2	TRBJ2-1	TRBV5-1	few	CASSLAGNNEQFF	TGCGCCAGCAGCCTAGCGGGAAACAATGAGCAGTTCTTC
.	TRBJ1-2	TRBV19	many	CASNAGKGPSGYTF	TGTGCCAGTAACGCCGGGAAAGGCCCCTCCGGCTACACCTTC
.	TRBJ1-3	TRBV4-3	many	CASSQASEGYTIYF	TGCGCCAGCAGCCAAGCCAGCGAGGGGTACACCATATATTTT
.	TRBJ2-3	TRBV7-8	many	CASSLGNGAARVTDTQYF	TGTGCCAGCAGCCTAGGAAATGGGGCAGCCCGCGTCACAGATACGCAGTATTTT
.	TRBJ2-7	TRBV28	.	CASSFRGYEQYF	TGTGCCAGCAGTTTCAGGGGCTACGAGCAGTACTTC
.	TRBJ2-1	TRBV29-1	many	CSVESRRAHYNEQFF	TGCAGCGTTGAGAGTAGGCGGGCGCACTACAATGAGCAGTTCTTC
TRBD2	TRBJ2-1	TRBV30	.	CAWSPGLAYNEQFF	TGTGCCTGGAGCCCAGGACTAGCATACAATGAGCAGTTCTTC
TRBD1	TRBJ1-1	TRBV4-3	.	CASSQGGQGALNTEAFF	TGCGCCAGCAGCCAAGGGGGACAGGGGGCCTTGAACACTGAAGCTTTCTTT
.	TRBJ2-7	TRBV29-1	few	CSVEERLQYF	TGCAGCGTTGAAGAACGATTGCAGTACTTC
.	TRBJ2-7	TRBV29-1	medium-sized	CSVGGPSSYEQYF	TGCAGCGTTGGGGGTCCGTCGTCCTACGAGCAGTACTTC
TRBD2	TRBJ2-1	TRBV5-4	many	CASSPAQREGSHEQFF	TGTGCCAGCAGCCCTGCGCAGAGGGAGGGCTCCCATGAGCAGTTCTTC
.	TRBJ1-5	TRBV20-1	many	CSARLEGNLGRNQPQHF	TGCAGTGCTCGACTCGAGGGCAATCTCGGCCGCAATCAGCCCCAGCATTTT